These 22 T cell receptor beta chains were all obtained from the same sample, sequenced in a study of beta chain features in type 1 diabetes. Sequencing targeted expressed TCRB transcripts, as all isolated RNA had been reverse transcribed. Produced via immunoSEQ multiplex PCR; TCRdb's table is partial and in-frame only. The sample yields roughly 250,000 clones, about 63% seen once. Sequencing used naive CD4+ T cells from blood. The receptors stem from a man younger than 45 in good health.

V gene TRBV5-6 combines with J gene TRBJ2-1; D is possibly TRBD2 (6 bases). In germline, CDR1 is SGHDT, CDR2 YYEEEE. V gave up 4 bases and J gave up 0 bases, with 14 bases separating them. CDR3 length equals 16 residues. This chain's CDR3 is CASSEYNGGSYNEQFF. DNA for the CDR3: TGTGCCAGCAGCGAATATAACGGGGGCTCCTACAATGAGCAGTTCTTC.

This clone was seen only once. This chain connects TRBV23-1 to TRBJ1-2; the D is unclear. TRBV23-1 is sorted into the ORF group, with uncertain function. The CDR3 has 15 amino acids. Trimming removed 0 bases at V and 4 bases at J, with 12 bases between. The CDR3 protein is CASSQSSYPGYGYTF. CDR3 DNA sequence: TGCGCCAGCAGTCAATCTAGCTACCCAGGCTATGGCTACACCTTC.

In its sample, this clone was seen a few times. This chain connects TRBV7-2 to TRBJ2-7; D remains unclear. Germline loops: CDR1 SGHTA, CDR2 FQGNSA. The CDR3 runs to 13 residues. The V and J ends lost 3 bases and 1 base respectively, with 7 bases between them. CDR3 in amino acids: CASSFGGSYEQYF. CDR3 in DNA: TGTGCCAGCAGCTTCGGCGGTTCCTACGAGCAGTACTTC.

The genes are TRBV5-6 and TRBJ2-7; tentative D call: TRBD2 (6 bases). V lost 4 bases and J lost 0, with 14 bases in between. CDR1 and CDR2 (germline): SGHDT, YYEEEE. The CDR3 has 15 amino acids. CDR3: CASSLQAAGSYEQYF. CDR3 in DNA: TGTGCCAGCAGCCTCCAGGCAGCGGGCTCCTACGAGCAGTACTTC.

The genes are TRBV7-2 and TRBJ2-5, with unresolved D. CDR1 and CDR2 (germline): SGHTA, FQGNSA. CDR3 length equals 14 residues. V was shortened by 5 bases and J by 5 bases, with 15 bases between the two germline ends. The CDR3 here is CASSPRTLTETQYF. In nucleotides, the CDR3 is TGTGCCAGCAGCCCGAGGACGCTCACGGAGACCCAGTACTTC.

This clone was observed a handful of times. The rearrangement links TRBV25-1 to TRBJ1-1, with D possibly matching TRBD1 (5 bases). Germline V gene data show CDR1 as MGHDK and CDR2 as SYGVNS. The CDR3 consists of 15 residues. Deletions cut 3 bases from V and 1 base from J, with 12 bases between. For the CDR3, the DNA is TGTGCCAGCAGTGAGTCCAGGGTTGGGAACACTGAAGCTTTCTTT. This gives the protein CASSESRVGNTEAFF.

The chain carries TRBV30 and TRBJ1-1, with D perhaps TRBD1 (5 bases). Germline CDR1 is GTSNPN and CDR2 is SVGIG (reference sequence). The V and J ends lost 2 bases and 6 bases respectively, with 13 bases between them. This CDR3 spans 13 amino acids. The CDR3 DNA reads as TGTGCCTGGAGTACAGGAATAACGCCTGAAGCTTTCTTT. Translation gives CAWSTGITPEAFF.

This clone was seen more than once but under ten times. The V gene is TRBV9, the J gene TRBJ2-1; perhaps TRBD2 as D (7 bases). Trimming took 4 bases from V and 7 from J, leaving 18 bases between them. Germline V gene sequence: CDR1 SGDLS, CDR2 YYNGEE. This CDR3 is 15 amino acids long. For the CDR3, the DNA is TGTGCCAGCAGCCCTGGGACTACTCAGGGGAATGAGCAGTTCTTC. The encoded protein is CASSPGTTQGNEQFF.

The rearrangement joins TRBV9 to TRBJ2-3; D is unresolved. The CDR3 has 13 residues. The ends were cut back, 3 bases at V and 8 bases at J, with 13 bases in the middle. Germline V lookup: CDR1 SGDLS, CDR2 YYNGEE. CDR3 sequence reads: CASSAQAEFTQYF. CDR3 in DNA: TGTGCCAGCAGCGCCCAAGCCGAGTTTACGCAGTATTTT.

This chain links TRBV5-1 with TRBJ2-3; D unresolved. The germline gives CDR1 SGHRS, CDR2 YFSETQ. V gave up 1 base and J gave up 6 bases, with 9 bases separating them. The CDR3 contains 13 residues. This CDR3 is CASSLSRIDTQYF. In nucleotides, the CDR3 is TGCGCCAGCAGCTTGTCTCGTATCGATACGCAGTATTTT.

This clone came up once. The chain combines TRBV5-4 with TRBJ2-3; D might be TRBD2 (5 bases). The CDR3 covers 16 residues. From germline, CDR1 is SGHNT and CDR2 YYREEE (reference sequence). The germline V and J ends were trimmed by 0 bases and 2 bases, with 13 bases remaining between them. The CDR3 DNA is TGTGCCAGCAGCTTGGCCGGGCGGGCCCTCACAGATACGCAGTATTTT. Protein sequence: CASSLAGRALTDTQYF.

Turning to this clone: This sample also contains other DNA sequences that code for the same CDR3. The CDR3 bases are TGTGCCTGGAGTCCCGGGGGTAACTATGGCTACACCTTC. Encoded protein: CAWSPGGNYGYTF. This chain links TRBV30 with TRBJ1-2; possibly TRBD1 for D (5 bases). Germline V lookup: CDR1 GTSNPN, CDR2 SVGIG (reference sequence). The CDR3 covers 13 residues. Trimming cost V 2 bases and J 1 base, with 8 bases left between them.

The rearrangement joins TRBV29-1 to TRBJ2-3, with 12 nucleotides matching TRBD2. The CDR3 loop spans 12 amino acids. From germline, CDR1 is SQVTM and CDR2 ANQGSEA. Here the CDR3 DNA reads TGCGGGGGACTAGCGGGCGCAGATACGCAGTATTTT. Translating gives CGGLAGADTQYF.

This clone was recorded only once. Distinct nucleotide sequences in the sample also encode this CDR3. The rearrangement links TRBV6-1 to TRBJ1-5; unclear D gene. Between the trimmed V and J ends, which lost 5 bases and 5 bases, there was a span of 4 bases. Germline V gene sequence: CDR1 MNHNS, CDR2 SASEGT. This CDR3 has 11 residues. CDR3 sequence reads: CASSRDQPQHF. The CDR3 coding sequence is TGTGCCAGCAGTAGAGATCAGCCCCAGCATTTT.

The chain has TRBV18 and TRBJ2-3; no firm D call. Deletions cut 3 bases from V and 6 bases from J, with 7 bases between. The CDR3 runs 12 residues. Germline CDR1 and CDR2: KGHSH and LQKENI. CDR3: CASSPTQDTQYF. The CDR3 region has the DNA TGTGCCAGCTCACCCACCCAGGATACGCAGTATTTT.

The rearrangement joins TRBV5-1 to TRBJ2-3, with D maybe TRBD1 (5 bases). The germline gives CDR1 SGHRS, CDR2 YFSETQ. The CDR3 spans 16 residues. Trimming took 3 bases from V and 2 from J, leaving 16 bases between them. DNA of the CDR3: TGCGCCAGCAGCTCTGGGGCTTCGGTAGTCACAGATACGCAGTATTTT. Residues: CASSSGASVVTDTQYF.

The V call is TRBV9, the J call TRBJ2-6; no clear D gene. V was cut by 4 bases and J by 4 bases, with 9 bases left in between. Germline V lookup: CDR1 SGDLS, CDR2 YYNGEE. The CDR3 loop spans 14 amino acids. The CDR3 sequence is CASSPILGANVLTF. The CDR3 coding sequence is TGTGCCAGCAGCCCAATTCTGGGGGCCAACGTCCTGACTTTC.

V gene TRBV15 combines with J gene TRBJ2-1, with unresolved D. The germline gives CDR1 LNHNV, CDR2 YYDKDF (reference sequence). This CDR3 is 14 amino acids long. The germline V and J ends were trimmed by 3 bases and 2 bases, with 8 bases remaining between them. The CDR3: CATSSRWPYNEQFF. Here the CDR3 DNA reads TGTGCCACCAGCAGTCGGTGGCCCTACAATGAGCAGTTCTTC.

The rearrangement uses TRBV10-3 and TRBJ2-1; TRBD2 aligns across 12 bases. Looked up from germline, CDR1 is ENHRY and CDR2 is SYGVKD. Trimming cost V 0 bases and J 6 bases; bases outside gene matches: 6. The length of the CDR3 is 17 residues. This CDR3 reads CAISESAEGLAGNEQFF. The CDR3 coding sequence is TGTGCCATCAGTGAGTCCGCCGAGGGACTAGCGGGCAATGAGCAGTTCTTC.

This chain connects TRBV30 to TRBJ2-3; weak D call: TRBD1 (6 bases). Between the trimmed V and J ends, which lost 4 bases and 6 bases, there was a span of 17 bases. Germline CDR1 and CDR2: GTSNPN and SVGIG (reference sequence). This CDR3 has 14 amino acids. The CDR3 sequence: CAWTHGQGTDTQYF. In DNA, the CDR3 is TGTGCCTGGACGCACGGTCAGGGGACGGATACGCAGTATTTT.

This clone is a singleton in its sample. The chain links TRBV7-9 to TRBJ1-4; no clear D gene. The V and J ends lost 5 bases and 4 bases respectively, with 14 bases between them. Germline CDR1 is SEHNR and CDR2 is FQNEAQ (reference sequence). The CDR3 sequence is 15 residues long. CDR3 nucleotide sequence: TGTGCCAGCAGCCACGGGGTCAGAAGTAATGAAAAACTGTTTTTT. Amino acid sequence: CASSHGVRSNEKLFF. Full variable domain (remainder filled in from reference TRBV7-9 and TRBJ1-4): DTGVSQNPRHKITKRGQNVTFRCDPISEHNRLYWYRQTLGQGPEFLTYFQNEAQLEKSRLLSDRFSAERPKGSFSTLEIQRTEQGDSAMYLCASSHGVRSNEKLFFGSGTQLSVL.

This clone has only a few counts. This chain links TRBV29-1 with TRBJ2-7; D remains ambiguous. The CDR3 consists of 13 residues. Trimming cost V 0 bases and J 0 bases, with 6 bases left between them. CDR1 and CDR2 from the germline V gene are SQVTM and ANQGSEA. The CDR3 here is CSVEDTGSYEQYF. The CDR3 DNA follows: TGCAGCGTTGAAGATACGGGCTCCTACGAGCAGTACTTC.